This T cell receptor (beta chain) appears in the sequencing data of a study of shared clonotypes between healthy human individuals. The table came from immunoSEQ multiplex PCR; TCRdb's copy has only in-frame clones and leaves some out. This repertoire shows about 2 million clones, 85% to 95% found once; its top ten account for under 0.15%. J lost 3 bases, V lost 0 bases, and 4 bases had no gene match. Germline CDR1 SGHDN, CDR2 FVKESK. The CDR3 loop spans 16 amino acids. The clonotype comes from a young man in good health. Sequenced input: naive CD4+ T cells sorted from blood. Documented subset: CD45RA+ positively selected. The V gene is TRBV14, the J gene TRBJ2-7; TRBD2 agrees at 11 bases. The CDR3 region is CASSQDPSGRFYEQYF. In DNA form, the CDR3 reads TGTGCCAGCAGCCAAGACCCTAGCGGGAGGTTCTACGAGCAGTACTTC.